This T cell receptor (beta chain) was recorded in a study of regulatory T cells in long-lasting Graves disease. Overall study findings and caveats: Persistent disease was associated with favored TRBV28 usage and with favored use of TRBJ1-2 and TRBJ2-5. Those with persistent Graves' had less TCR diversity than newly diagnosed patients.

This clonotype appeared a few times. Its antigen is undetermined. Building of the TCR beta libraries involved iRepertoire HTBI primers and Arm-PCR of CDR3 regions. MiXCR, applied by TCRdb to the multiplex PCR reads, yields one record per CDR3 protein. The sample lists hundreds of thousands of distinct CDR3 sequences, about a fifth occurring once. The time point is: persistent/refractory GD, antithyroid drugs over 5 years with positive TRAb. PBMCs were the source of the RNA used for TCR sequencing. The CDR3 spans 14 residues. V shed 8 bases and J shed 4 bases, with 16 bases lying between them. Germline V lookup: CDR1 MNHNS, CDR2 SASEGT.

This receptor was obtained from a female donor with Graves disease. Specimen: peripheral blood mononuclear cells (PBMCs), collected when the disease was refractory, from a patient treated with antithyroid drugs. The rearrangement uses TRBV6-1 and TRBJ2-3, with D possibly matching TRBD2 (6 bases). In nucleotides, the CDR3 is TGTGCCAGCGGACGGGGGTTCGACGCAGATACGCAGTATTTT. Its translation: CASGRGFDADTQYF.